The 30 T cell receptor beta chains in this list originate from one sample, sequenced in a study of T cell responses to AZD1222 COVID-19 vaccine listed by TCRdb under 2021. Preparation of the library involved the immunoSEQ multiplex PCR assay. TCRdb holds this immuneACCESS table with in-frame rearrangements only. Some clones are missing; in checked studies, unresolved V genes explain under half, and the rest has no known cause. Recorded for this sample are roughly 140,000 clones; 90% to 95% of them occurred a single time. The ten largest clones add up to 4% to 5.5% of the sample. Read against the paper, the sample's time point label means: baseline before first vaccination. This specimen was peripheral blood, taken on day 0 of AZD1222 vaccination. Receptors originate from an adult in good health.

Remarks on this clone: The junction departs from the called germline gene at one end, perhaps through a read error. This rearrangement joins TRBV12-5 to TRBJ1-1, with 7 bases matching TRBD1. CDR1 and CDR2 (germline): LGHNT, FRNRAP. The CDR3 contains 9 residues. The CDR3 spells CASGKTGTF. DNA of the CDR3: TGTGCTAGTGGAAAGACAGGGACATTT.

The chain uses TRBV18 and TRBJ1-2, with D perhaps matching TRBD1 (5 bases). The CDR3 totals 15 residues. Germline V lookup: CDR1 KGHSH, CDR2 LQKENI. Trimming cost V 10 bases and J 7 bases, with 25 bases left between them. In nucleotides, the CDR3 is TGTGCCACTACCCAAAGGGACGGGATTTCGGGTGGCTACACCTTC. It is translated as CATTQRDGISGGYTF. The whole variable domain, filled in from reference TRBV18 and TRBJ1-2, reads NAGVMQNPRHLVRRRGQEARLRCSPMKGHSHVYWYRQLPEEGLKFMVYLQKENIIDESGMPKERFSAEFPKEGPSILRIQQVVRGDSAAYFCATTQRDGISGGYTFGSGTRLTVV.

The sample holds one count of this clone. V gene TRBV19 combines with J gene TRBJ1-2, with D perhaps TRBD1 (5 bases). From germline, CDR1 is LNHDA and CDR2 SQIVND (reference sequence). The CDR3 totals 17 residues. The germline V and J ends were trimmed by 8 bases and 3 bases, with 25 bases remaining between them. Written as DNA, the CDR3 is TGTGCCAGTTGTTCGTCATGGGGCCGCTCGGGCGACTATGGCTACACCTTC. Its protein product is CASCSSWGRSGDYGYTF.

The gene calls are TRBV19 and TRBJ1-3; TRBD1 might be the D (5 bases). Trimming took 6 bases from V and 2 from J, leaving 14 bases between them. The V gene's germline CDR1 is LNHDA and CDR2 SQIVND (reference sequence). The CDR3 totals 15 residues. The CDR3 sequence is CASRPPGLPGNTIYF. Written as DNA, the CDR3 is TGTGCCAGTAGACCACCGGGACTCCCTGGAAACACCATATATTTT.

The chain employs TRBV6-5 and TRBJ1-2, with D perhaps matching TRBD1 (6 bases). CDR1 and CDR2 (germline): MNHEY, SVGAGI. Trimming took 0 bases from V and 4 from J, leaving 15 bases between them. The CDR3 loop spans 16 amino acids. The CDR3 sequence is CASSYSMQGTVYGYTF. In DNA form, the CDR3 reads TGTGCCAGCAGTTACTCGATGCAGGGGACCGTCTATGGCTACACCTTC.

The chain is built from TRBV5-1 and TRBJ1-5, with D possibly matching TRBD1 (6 bases). V was cut by 0 bases and J by 5 bases, with 18 bases left in between. Germline V gene sequence: CDR1 SGHRS, CDR2 YFSETQ. CDR3 size: 17 residues. The CDR3 reads CASSLGSLTGMDQPQHF. The CDR3 DNA is TGCGCCAGCAGCTTGGGATCTCTGACAGGAATGGATCAGCCCCAGCATTTT.

CDR3 nucleotide sequence: TGTGCCAGTAGTGCAGCGGGCCGCACCGGGGAGCTGTTTTTT. Residues: CASSAAGRTGELFF. The V and J genes are TRBV19 and TRBJ2-2; D might be TRBD2 (6 bases). Germline values: CDR1 LNHDA, CDR2 SQIVND (reference sequence). This CDR3 spans 14 amino acids. Deletions cut 5 bases from V and 4 bases from J, with 11 bases between. The whole variable domain, remainder taken from reference TRBV19 and TRBJ2-2, is DGGITQSPKYLFRKEGQNVTLSCEQNLNHDAMYWYRQDPGQGLRLIYYSQIVNDFQKGDIAEGYSVSREKKESFPLTVTSAQKNPTAFYLCASSAAGRTGELFFGEGSRLTVL.

The CDR3 sequence is CATSEAGGRVNTEAFF. CDR3 bases: TGTGCCACCAGTGAGGCAGGGGGGCGAGTGAACACTGAAGCTTTCTTT. The chain is built from TRBV24-1 and TRBJ1-1; TRBD1 aligns across 7 bases. V lost 4 bases to trimming and J lost 0 bases; unmatched junction nucleotides: 7. The germline gives CDR1 KGHDR, CDR2 SFDVKD. CDR3 length equals 16 residues.

The gene calls are TRBV5-1 and TRBJ1-5; 8 bases are a match to TRBD1. This CDR3 has 15 residues. Trimming cost V 2 bases and J 5 bases; bases outside gene matches: 6. CDR1 and CDR2 from the germline V gene are SGHRS and YFSETQ. The DNA of the CDR3 is TGCGCCAGCAGCTTACAGGGGGGTGGCGATCAGCCCCAGCATTTT. Protein sequence: CASSLQGGGDQPQHF. The complete variable domain, with remaining parts taken from reference TRBV5-1 and TRBJ1-5, reads KAGVTQTPRYLIKTRGQQVTLSCSPISGHRSVSWYQQTPGQGLQFLFEYFSETQRNKGNFPGRFSGRQFSNSRSEMNVSTLELGDSALYLCASSLQGGGDQPQHFGDGTRLSIL.

V usage is TRBV27 and J usage is TRBJ1-1; D perhaps matches TRBD1 (6 bases). V was cut by 8 bases and J by 2 bases, with 15 bases left in between. The CDR3 sequence is 14 residues long. Germline-derived CDR1 and CDR2 are MNHEY and SMNVEV (reference sequence). CDR3 residues: CASGTGLINTEAFF. In DNA, the CDR3 is TGTGCCAGCGGTACAGGGTTAATCAACACTGAAGCTTTCTTT.

V usage is TRBV18 and J usage is TRBJ1-1; D unclear. The CDR3 is 16 amino acids. The germline gives CDR1 KGHSH, CDR2 LQKENI. V was shortened by 3 bases and J by 0 bases, with 14 bases between the two germline ends. This CDR3 is CASSPARTGMNTEAFF. CDR3 DNA: TGTGCCAGCTCACCTGCCAGGACGGGAATGAACACTGAAGCTTTCTTT.

V gene TRBV2 combines with J gene TRBJ1-5; the D gene is possibly TRBD1 (6 bases). This CDR3 is built from 14 residues. Germline CDR1 and CDR2: SNHLY and FYNNEI. V gave up 4 bases and J gave up 2 bases, with 9 bases separating them. Written as DNA, the CDR3 is TGTGCCAGCAGTGTGGAGGGGGGCAATCAGCCCCAGCATTTT. Amino acids: CASSVEGGNQPQHF.

The chain combines TRBV7-9 with TRBJ2-2; TRBD2 matches 8 bases. The CDR3 has 17 amino acids. The germline gives CDR1 SEHNR, CDR2 FQNEAQ (reference sequence). Unmatched junction bases numbered 9, after V lost 5 bases and J lost 1 base. The CDR3 loop is CASSPIPLAVNTGELFF. The CDR3 DNA is TGTGCCAGCAGCCCAATTCCACTAGCGGTGAACACCGGGGAGCTGTTTTTT. The whole variable domain, filled in from reference TRBV7-9 and TRBJ2-2, reads DTGVSQNPRHKITKRGQNVTFRCDPISEHNRLYWYRQTLGQGPEFLTYFQNEAQLEKSRLLSDRFSAERPKGSFSTLEIQRTEQGDSAMYLCASSPIPLAVNTGELFFGEGSRLTVL.

The chain is built from TRBV18 and TRBJ1-4; TRBD1 aligns across 8 bases. This CDR3 has 14 residues. Per the germline V gene, CDR1 is KGHSH and CDR2 is LQKENI. Trimming removed 6 bases from V and 5 bases from J; junction bases left unmatched: 5. The DNA for the CDR3 is TGTGCCAGCTCTCGGACAGGGCAAAATGAAAAACTGTTTTTT. Amino acids: CASSRTGQNEKLFF.

The chain has TRBV19 and TRBJ1-5, with 7 bases matching TRBD1. The germline V gene has CDR1 LNHDA and CDR2 SQIVND (reference sequence). V was pared by 5 bases and J by 3 bases, with 7 bases of the junction left unmatched. The CDR3 loop spans 15 amino acids. The CDR3 DNA reads as TGTGCCAGTAGTCGACAGGGTGTTACCAATCAGCCCCAGCATTTT. Translation gives CASSRQGVTNQPQHF. Variable domain in full (rest from reference TRBV19 and TRBJ1-5): DGGITQSPKYLFRKEGQNVTLSCEQNLNHDAMYWYRQDPGQGLRLIYYSQIVNDFQKGDIAEGYSVSREKKESFPLTVTSAQKNPTAFYLCASSRQGVTNQPQHFGDGTRLSIL.

This sequence joins TRBV4-2 and TRBJ2-3, with 8 bases that match TRBD2. V lost 0 bases, J lost 1 base, and 15 bases stayed unmatched. Germline V gene sequence: CDR1 LGHNA, CDR2 YNFKEQ. The CDR3 has 20 amino acids. The CDR3 is CASSQDLASGGIGGTDTQYF. Written as DNA, the CDR3 is TGTGCCAGCAGCCAAGATCTGGCGAGCGGGGGCATTGGCGGCACAGATACGCAGTATTTT.

The chain links TRBV5-1 to TRBJ1-2, with 7 bases fitting TRBD1. The CDR3 covers 12 residues. The V and J ends lost 4 bases and 6 bases, in that order; junction bases with no gene match: 3. The germline V gene encodes CDR1 SGHRS and CDR2 YFSETQ. CDR3 protein: CASSRDRDGYTF. The CDR3 coding sequence is TGCGCCAGCAGCCGTGACAGGGATGGCTACACCTTC.

The chain joins TRBV7-6 to TRBJ2-5, with no clear D. Looked up from germline, CDR1 is SGHVS and CDR2 is FNYEAQ. This CDR3 is built from 14 residues. Trimming pared 1 base from V and 5 bases from J, leaving 11 bases between. The CDR3 reads CASSLGFQVETQYF. The CDR3 DNA follows: TGTGCCAGCAGCTTAGGGTTCCAGGTGGAGACCCAGTACTTC. Full variable domain (rest looked up from reference TRBV7-6 and TRBJ2-5): GAGVSQSPRYKVTKRGQDVALRCDPISGHVSLYWYRQALGQGPEFLTYFNYEAQQDKSGLPNDRFSAERPEGSISTLTIQRTEQRDSAMYRCASSLGFQVETQYFGPGTRLLVL.

V usage is TRBV2 and J usage is TRBJ2-2; a possible D gene is TRBD2 (6 bases). CDR1 is SNHLY and CDR2 is FYNNEI in the germline V gene. Trimming left V 2 bases short and J 2 bases short, with 9 bases between. The CDR3 loop spans 15 amino acids. The DNA for the CDR3 is TGTGCCAGCAGTGAACCAGGACTAAACACCGGGGAGCTGTTTTTT. This codes for CASSEPGLNTGELFF.

This clone turned up a few times. J is TRBJ1-3 and V is TRBV7-2; no clear D. The CDR3 contains 17 residues. V shed 2 bases and J shed 0 bases, with 14 bases lying between them. CDR1 is SGHTA and CDR2 is FQGNSA in the germline V gene. CDR3 loop: CASSLTGRGYSGNTIYF. Here the CDR3 DNA reads TGTGCCAGCAGCTTAACTGGAAGAGGTTACTCTGGAAACACCATATATTTT.

V usage is TRBV5-1 and J usage is TRBJ2-7, with a weak D call TRBD1 (5 bases). The CDR3 has 14 residues. V was pared by 4 bases and J by 5 bases, with 16 bases between. The germline CDR1 and CDR2 sequences are SGHRS and YFSETQ. Written as DNA, the CDR3 is TGCGCCAGCAGCGAAGGGCCAGGGCTCGACGAGCAGTACTTC. Protein sequence: CASSEGPGLDEQYF.

The chain carries TRBV7-9 and TRBJ1-1; D possibly corresponds to TRBD1 (6 bases). V lost 4 bases and J lost 3, with 12 bases in between. The CDR3 extends over 14 amino acids. The germline V gene has CDR1 SEHNR and CDR2 FQNEAQ (reference sequence). CDR3 DNA sequence: TGTGCCAGCAGCTACAGGGTAGGTGACACTGAAGCTTTCTTT. It specifies CASSYRVGDTEAFF.

In its sample, this clone was seen a few times. The chain employs TRBV7-9 and TRBJ1-1, with D unclear. The V end was cut by 5 bases, the J end by 8 bases, with 9 bases between. Germline V gives CDR1 SEHNR, CDR2 FQNEAQ (reference sequence). The CDR3 length is 11 residues. In DNA, the CDR3 is TGTGCCAGCAGCCAATTACTGGAAGCTTTCTTT. Its protein product is CASSQLLEAFF.

The chain combines TRBV6-2 or TRBV6-3 with TRBJ1-1, with D possibly matching TRBD1 (5 bases). The CDR3 has 13 amino acids. The V and J ends lost 4 bases and 8 bases respectively, with 14 bases between them. The germline gives CDR1 MNHEY, CDR2 SVGEGT. CDR3 nucleotides: TGTGCCAGCAGTTCCACTGGAGGGGCGGAAGCTTTCTTT. Translation gives CASSSTGGAEAFF.

The V call is TRBV6-5, the J call TRBJ2-5; 8 bases map to TRBD2. V lost 2 bases and J lost 5; bases outside the gene matches: 10. Germline loops: CDR1 MNHEY, CDR2 SVGAGI. The CDR3 contains 16 residues. The CDR3 nucleotides read TGTGCCAGCAGTTACGGCGCGGGGGGCCCCGGGGAGACCCAGTACTTC. It is translated as CASSYGAGGPGETQYF.

There are a few counts of this clone. The CDR3 DNA follows: TGTGCCAGCAGCCGGCGGGCGGCCTACCCGAACACCGGGGAGCTGTTTTTT. Protein sequence: CASSRRAAYPNTGELFF. The rearrangement links TRBV4-2 to TRBJ2-2; TRBD2 might be the D (5 bases). This CDR3 is built from 17 residues. With 4 bases removed from V and 0 bases from J, the gap between germline ends came to 15 bases. Germline loops: CDR1 LGHNA, CDR2 YNFKEQ.

Notes on this clone: Other DNA sequences in this sample translate to the same CDR3. The chain carries TRBV5-4 and TRBJ1-1, with TRBD1 identical over 9 bases. The germline V gene encodes CDR1 SGHNT and CDR2 YYREEE (reference sequence). CDR3 size: 14 residues. Unmatched junction bases numbered 5, after V lost 3 bases and J lost 5 bases. CDR3 in DNA: TGTGCCAGCAGCTCGGGACAGGGAAGGACTGAAGCTTTCTTT. It is translated as CASSSGQGRTEAFF.

The chain combines TRBV6-1 with TRBJ2-2; D may be TRBD2 (6 bases). This CDR3 is built from 18 residues. Trimming cost V 4 bases and J 7 bases, with 25 bases left between them. Germline CDR1 reads MNHNS; CDR2 reads SASEGT. The CDR3 DNA follows: TGTGCCAGCAGTGGGGAAACCGGGACTGGACGGTTTGGCGGGGAGCTGTTTTTT. This gives the protein CASSGETGTGRFGGELFF.

V and J are TRBV7-9 and TRBJ1-2; D possibly corresponds to TRBD1 (5 bases). CDR1 and CDR2 (germline): SEHNR, FQNEAQ (reference sequence). This CDR3 has 16 residues. The V and J ends lost 1 base and 0 bases respectively, with 12 bases between them. This CDR3 is CASSLGPGLANYGYTF. In nucleotides, the CDR3 is TGTGCCAGCAGCTTAGGTCCAGGGTTAGCTAACTATGGCTACACCTTC. Full variable domain (rest looked up from reference TRBV7-9 and TRBJ1-2): DTGVSQNPRHKITKRGQNVTFRCDPISEHNRLYWYRQTLGQGPEFLTYFQNEAQLEKSRLLSDRFSAERPKGSFSTLEIQRTEQGDSAMYLCASSLGPGLANYGYTFGSGTRLTVV.

The V gene is TRBV6-2 or TRBV6-3, the J gene TRBJ1-6; D call uncertain. Germline assignment: CDR1 MNHEY and CDR2 SVGEGT. The CDR3 spans 12 residues. The V gene lost 2 bases and the J gene lost 7 bases, with 3 bases spanning the gap. CDR3 nucleotide sequence: TGTGCCAGCAGTTACAAGAATTCACCCCTCCACTTT. It yields the protein CASSYKNSPLHF.